The sequence of this T cell receptor beta chain was determined in a study of T cell changes during pregnancy in multiple sclerosis. Some clones are missing from TCRdb's copy, which holds only in-frame ones; the method was immunoSEQ multiplex PCR. Here the sample spans tens of thousands of clones, 91% being singletons. V was trimmed by 0 bases and J by 0 bases, leaving 12 bases between them. The CDR3 covers 16 residues. Germline-derived CDR1 and CDR2 are SGHVS and FQNEAQ. V usage is TRBV7-8 and J usage is TRBJ2-7, with D tentatively TRBD2 (7 bases). The sequencing here drew on CD4+ T cells from peripheral blood mononuclear cells, taken in the first trimester of pregnancy. The sequence derives from a female donor with multiple sclerosis, enrolled in a pregnancy study. The CDR3 loop is CASSLAGAGASYEQYF. CDR3 DNA: TGTGCCAGCAGCTTAGCGGGGGCGGGGGCCTCCTACGAGCAGTACTTC.